The 14 T cell receptor beta chains presented below share a single source sample, sequenced in a study of blood T cell repertoires in COVID-19. The data were produced by immunoSEQ multiplex PCR, yet TCRdb's version contains in-frame clones alone and is incomplete. The table records 380,000 or so clones, roughly 90% of them present only once. The sequenced sample was peripheral blood. The receptors were sampled from a man aged 35 to 55 with acute or convalescent COVID-19.

V is TRBV3-1 (or the pseudogene TRBV3-2) and J is TRBJ2-3, with 14 bases matching TRBD2. The CDR3 contains 18 residues. The germline CDR1 and CDR2 sequences are LGHDT and YNNKEL (reference sequence). The V and J ends lost 5 bases and 4 bases, in that order; junction bases with no gene match: 11. This chain's CDR3 is CASSSGTSGRGGSDTQYF. CDR3 coding DNA: TGTGCCAGCAGCTCCGGGACTAGCGGGAGAGGTGGTTCAGATACGCAGTATTTT.

The CDR3 loop is CASRIFEGARQPQHF. The CDR3 region has the DNA TGTGCCAGCCGTATTTTTGAGGGGGCGCGTCAGCCCCAGCATTTT. The V gene is TRBV28, the J gene TRBJ1-5, with 7 bases identical to TRBD1. This CDR3 is built from 15 residues. The V and J ends lost 8 bases and 6 bases, in that order; junction bases with no gene match: 13. Germline V gene data show CDR1 as MDHEN and CDR2 as SYDVKM.

V gene TRBV5-1 combines with J gene TRBJ2-2, with D possibly matching TRBD2 (7 bases). Trimming pared 1 base from V and 6 bases from J, leaving 13 bases between. The CDR3 runs to 15 residues. Germline V gene sequence: CDR1 SGHRS, CDR2 YFSETQ. CDR3 in DNA: TGCGCCAGCAGCTTGTCGGGGGGCGCGTCCGGGGAGCTGTTTTTT. Translation gives CASSLSGGASGELFF.

The chain couples TRBV7-9 to TRBJ1-1; D not resolved. Trimming took 5 bases from V and 6 from J, leaving 7 bases between them. In germline, CDR1 is SEHNR, CDR2 FQNEAQ (reference sequence). This CDR3 is 11 amino acids long. In DNA form, the CDR3 reads TGTGCCAGCAGCCCTGACTCTGAAGCTTTCTTT. Amino acids: CASSPDSEAFF.

The chain joins TRBV30 to TRBJ2-7, with a weak D call TRBD2 (5 bases). This CDR3 comprises 14 residues. Germline lookup yields CDR1 GTSNPN and CDR2 SVGIG (reference sequence). Trimming removed 4 bases from V and 4 bases from J, with 17 bases in between. The chain's CDR3 is CAWTLGGYRYEQYF. In DNA, the CDR3 is TGTGCCTGGACTCTCGGCGGGTACCGTTACGAGCAGTACTTC.

This clone was seen just once. This chain joins TRBV5-4 and TRBJ2-7, with 8 bases matching TRBD1. Germline trimming cut 5 bases from V and 7 bases from J; bases unmatched to any gene: 11. CDR3 length equals 14 residues. The germline V gene encodes CDR1 SGHNT and CDR2 YYREEE (reference sequence). CDR3 in DNA: TGTGCCAGCAGAAATCGGCAGGGGGCGAGAGAGCAGTACTTC. Residues: CASRNRQGAREQYF.

This chain links TRBV5-4 with TRBJ2-1, with 7 bases lining up with TRBD1. Trimming at V came to 3 bases and at J to 6 bases, leaving 6 bases not matched to a gene. Germline V gene sequence: CDR1 SGHNT, CDR2 YYREEE (reference sequence). CDR3 length equals 14 residues. The CDR3 is CASSSDREINEQFF. The CDR3 coding sequence is TGTGCCAGCAGCTCAGACAGGGAGATCAATGAGCAGTTCTTC.

The chain combines TRBV6-6 with TRBJ1-5; D gene unclear. V shed 6 bases and J shed 3 bases, with 15 bases lying between them. The germline V gene encodes CDR1 MNHNY and CDR2 SVGAGI (reference sequence). The CDR3 is 15 residues long. The CDR3 is CASRFGEPHNQPQHF. The CDR3, as DNA: TGTGCCAGCAGATTCGGAGAACCCCACAATCAGCCCCAGCATTTT.

The chain carries TRBV9 and TRBJ1-6; TRBD1 matches at 8 bases. J lost 9 bases, V lost 3 bases, and 8 bases had no gene match. Per germline, CDR1 SGDLS and CDR2 YYNGEE. This CDR3 is built from 15 residues. The CDR3 nucleotides read TGTGCCAGCAGCGGAGGGACAGGACCGGGTTCACCCCTCCACTTT. Translating gives CASSGGTGPGSPLHF.

The sample holds one count of this clone. The chain carries TRBV7-3 and TRBJ2-2; 7 bases are a match to TRBD1. The CDR3 contains 16 residues. Trimming removed 5 bases from V and 3 bases from J; junction bases left unmatched: 9. The germline V gene has CDR1 SGHTA and CDR2 FQGTGA. CDR3 in amino acids: CASSIRQGPDTGELFF. CDR3 coding DNA: TGTGCCAGCAGCATAAGACAGGGTCCCGACACCGGGGAGCTGTTTTTT.

The chain uses TRBV5-1 and TRBJ2-7; D remains ambiguous. Germline CDR1 and CDR2: SGHRS and YFSETQ. CDR3 length: 14 residues. Trimming took 0 bases from V and 2 from J, leaving 9 bases between them. The CDR3 sequence: CASSLERQPYEQYF. The CDR3 nucleotides are TGCGCCAGCAGCTTGGAGAGGCAGCCCTACGAGCAGTACTTC.

The CDR3 spells CASSQKTANTEAFF. DNA of the CDR3: TGCGCCAGCAGCCAAAAGACAGCGAACACTGAAGCTTTCTTT. The genes are TRBV4-1 and TRBJ1-1; a possible D gene is TRBD1 (5 bases). Germline assignment: CDR1 MGHRA and CDR2 YSYEKL. The V end was cut by 2 bases, the J end by 1 base, with 8 bases between. This CDR3 region has 14 residues.

The J gene is TRBJ1-5, the V gene TRBV19, with 9 bases matching TRBD1. This CDR3 is 17 amino acids long. Trimming removed 4 bases from V and 0 bases from J; junction bases left unmatched: 7. The germline V gene encodes CDR1 LNHDA and CDR2 SQIVND (reference sequence). The CDR3 spells CASSTGTGRVSNQPQHF. CDR3 nucleotides: TGTGCCAGTAGTACGGGGACAGGGAGAGTTAGCAATCAGCCCCAGCATTTT.

The chain combines TRBV3-1 (or the pseudogene TRBV3-2) with TRBJ1-2; 7 positions match TRBD1. J gave up 9 bases and V 4 bases, and 17 bases lay outside the gene matches. The CDR3 sequence is 16 residues long. Germline-derived CDR1 and CDR2 are LGHDT and YNNKEL (reference sequence). The CDR3: CASSLPRGTVPNCYTF. As DNA, the CDR3 is TGTGCCAGCAGCCTACCAAGGGGGACAGTCCCTAATTGCTACACCTTC.